At least ten counts were recorded for the clone carrying this TCR beta chain. The antigen is unknown. Per the authors' pipeline: Differences in CDR3 between clinicopathological groups were drawn on to build a classifier intended to discriminate distant-metastatic papillary thyroid cancer patients. TCRdb ran MiXCR on the PCR reads. The V and J calls, along with clone size, are taken from TCRdb and not from the paper's own processing. The sample has approximately 37,000 clones, roughly 16% seen once. This sample was included in a study of metastatic and nonmetastatic thyroid tumors. Study background: For malignant and benign thyroid patients, tumor or nodule tissue and blood were the sources whose repertoires were compared. General study findings and limits: Within blood and tumor, benign nodules reportedly had significantly lower TCR beta diversity than malignant thyroid tumors did.

The germline CDR1 and CDR2 sequences are KGHSH and LQKENI. V lost 6 bases, J lost 0 bases, and 10 bases stayed unmatched. This CDR3 region has 17 residues. Each patient went into thyroid surgery without having received any treatment. Sequenced input: blood. This TCR derives from a female donor with papillary thyroid cancer or a benign thyroid nodule (not recorded which). Some clones in this sample may be carry-over from other donors' samples. The chain is built from TRBV18 and TRBJ2-2; TRBD1 matches at 7 bases. CDR3 protein: CASSTQVQGANTGELFF. CDR3 nucleotide sequence: TGTGCCAGCTCTACACAGGTTCAGGGGGCGAACACCGGGGAGCTGTTTTTT.